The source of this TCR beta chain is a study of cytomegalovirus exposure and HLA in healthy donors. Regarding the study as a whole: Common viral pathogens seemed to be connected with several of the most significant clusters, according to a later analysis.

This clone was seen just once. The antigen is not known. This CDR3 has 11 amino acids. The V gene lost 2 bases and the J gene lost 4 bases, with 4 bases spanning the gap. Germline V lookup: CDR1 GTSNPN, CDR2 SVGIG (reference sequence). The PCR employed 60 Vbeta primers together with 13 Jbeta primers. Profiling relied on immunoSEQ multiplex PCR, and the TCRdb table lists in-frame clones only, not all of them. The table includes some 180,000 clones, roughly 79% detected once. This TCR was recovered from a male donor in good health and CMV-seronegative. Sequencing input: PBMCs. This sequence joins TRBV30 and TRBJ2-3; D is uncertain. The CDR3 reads CAWSIADTQYF. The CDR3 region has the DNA TGTGCCTGGAGTATAGCAGATACGCAGTATTTT. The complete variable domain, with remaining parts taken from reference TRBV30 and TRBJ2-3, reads SQTIHQWPATLVQPVGSPLSLECTVEGTSNPNLYWYRQAAGRGLQLLFYSVGIGQISSEVPQNLSASRPQDRQFILSSKKLLLSDSGFYLCAWSIADTQYFGPGTRLTVL.